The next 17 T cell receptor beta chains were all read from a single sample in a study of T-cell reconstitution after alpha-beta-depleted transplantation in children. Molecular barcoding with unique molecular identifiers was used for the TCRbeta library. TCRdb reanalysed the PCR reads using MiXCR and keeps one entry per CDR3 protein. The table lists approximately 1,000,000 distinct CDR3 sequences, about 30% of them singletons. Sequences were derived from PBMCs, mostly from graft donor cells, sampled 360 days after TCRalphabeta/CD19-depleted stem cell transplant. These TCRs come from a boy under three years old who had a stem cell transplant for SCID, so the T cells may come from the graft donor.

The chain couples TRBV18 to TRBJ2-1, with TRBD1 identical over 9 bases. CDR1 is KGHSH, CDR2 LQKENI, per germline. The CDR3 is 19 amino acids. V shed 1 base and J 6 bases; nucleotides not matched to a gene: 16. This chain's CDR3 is CASSPLMGQGRDGSNEQFF. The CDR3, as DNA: TGTGCCAGCTCACCACTAATGGGACAGGGTAGGGACGGCAGCAATGAGCAGTTCTTC.

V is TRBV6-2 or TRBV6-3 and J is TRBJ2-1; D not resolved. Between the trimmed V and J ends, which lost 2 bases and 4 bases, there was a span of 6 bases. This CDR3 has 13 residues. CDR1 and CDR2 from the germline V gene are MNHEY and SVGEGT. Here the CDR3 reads CASSYTEYNEQFF. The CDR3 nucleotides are TGTGCCAGCAGTTACACAGAATACAATGAGCAGTTCTTC.

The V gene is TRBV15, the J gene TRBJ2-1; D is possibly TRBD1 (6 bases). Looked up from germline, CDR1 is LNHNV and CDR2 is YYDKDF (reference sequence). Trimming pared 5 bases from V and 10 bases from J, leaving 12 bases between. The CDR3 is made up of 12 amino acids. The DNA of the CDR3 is TGTGCCACCAGCGTCAGGGGTGGGGAGCAGTTCTTC. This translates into CATSVRGGEQFF.

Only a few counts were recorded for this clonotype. The CDR3 reads CAISGPWRGYGYTF. Written as DNA, the CDR3 is TGTGCCATCAGTGGGCCCTGGCGCGGCTATGGCTACACCTTC. V is TRBV10-3 and J is TRBJ1-2; D uncertain. The V gene lost 4 bases and the J gene lost 4 bases, with 13 bases spanning the gap. Germline CDR1 is ENHRY and CDR2 is SYGVKD. The CDR3 length is 14 residues.

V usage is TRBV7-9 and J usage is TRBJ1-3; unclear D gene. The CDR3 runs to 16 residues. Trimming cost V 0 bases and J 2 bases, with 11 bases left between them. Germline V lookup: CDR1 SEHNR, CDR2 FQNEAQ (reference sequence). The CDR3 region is CASSLARSGPGNTIYF. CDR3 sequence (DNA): TGTGCCAGCAGCTTAGCCCGGTCCGGGCCTGGAAACACCATATATTTT.

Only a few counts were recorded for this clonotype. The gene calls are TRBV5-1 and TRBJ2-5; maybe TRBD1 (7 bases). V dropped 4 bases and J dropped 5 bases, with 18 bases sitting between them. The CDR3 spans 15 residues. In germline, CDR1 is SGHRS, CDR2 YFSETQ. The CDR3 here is CASSLGQEGIETQYF. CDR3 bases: TGCGCCAGCAGCCTCGGACAGGAGGGCATTGAGACCCAGTACTTC.

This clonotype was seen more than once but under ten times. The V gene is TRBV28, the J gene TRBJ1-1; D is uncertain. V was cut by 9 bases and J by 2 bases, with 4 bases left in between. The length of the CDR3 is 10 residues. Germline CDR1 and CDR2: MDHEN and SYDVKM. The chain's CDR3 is CASRNTEAFF. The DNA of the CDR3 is TGTGCCAGTAGAAACACTGAAGCTTTCTTT. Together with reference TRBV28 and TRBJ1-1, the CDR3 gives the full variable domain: DVKVTQSSRYLVKRTGEKVFLECVQDMDHENMFWYRQDPGLGLRLIYFSYDVKMKEKGDIPEGYSVSREKKERFSLILESASTNQTSMYLCASRNTEAFFGQGTRLTVV.

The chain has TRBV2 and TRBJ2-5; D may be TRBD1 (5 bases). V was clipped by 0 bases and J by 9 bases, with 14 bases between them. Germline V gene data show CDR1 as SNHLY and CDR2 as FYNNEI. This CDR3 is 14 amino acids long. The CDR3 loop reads CASSEALVRAPQYF. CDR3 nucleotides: TGTGCCAGCAGTGAAGCGCTAGTCAGGGCCCCCCAGTACTTC.

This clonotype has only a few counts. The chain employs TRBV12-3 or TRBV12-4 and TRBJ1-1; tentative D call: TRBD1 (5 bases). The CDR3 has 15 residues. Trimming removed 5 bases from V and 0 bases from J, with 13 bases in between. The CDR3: CASSPQGHLNTEAFF. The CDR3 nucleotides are TGTGCCAGCAGTCCGCAGGGTCACTTGAACACTGAAGCTTTCTTT.

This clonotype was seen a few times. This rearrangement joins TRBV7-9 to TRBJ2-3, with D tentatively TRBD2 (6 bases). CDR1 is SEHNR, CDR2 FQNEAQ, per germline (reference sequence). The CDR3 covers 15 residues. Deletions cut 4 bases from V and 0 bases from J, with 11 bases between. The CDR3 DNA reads TGTGCCAGCAGCTCCCCCGGGACTAGCACAGATACGCAGTATTTT. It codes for CASSSPGTSTDTQYF.

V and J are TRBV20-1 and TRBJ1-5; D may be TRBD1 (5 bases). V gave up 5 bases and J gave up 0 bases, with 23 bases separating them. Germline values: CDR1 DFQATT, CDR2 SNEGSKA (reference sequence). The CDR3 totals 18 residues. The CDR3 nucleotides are TGCAGTGCTTCCTCCGGGACTCAGAGGGTCAATAGCAATCAGCCCCAGCATTTT. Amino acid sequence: CSASSGTQRVNSNQPQHF.

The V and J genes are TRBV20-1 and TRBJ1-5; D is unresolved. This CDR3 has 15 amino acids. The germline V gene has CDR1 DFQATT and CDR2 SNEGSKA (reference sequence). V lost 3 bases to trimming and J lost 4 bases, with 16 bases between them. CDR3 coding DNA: TGCAGTGCTAGGTTCGAGGGAGCGTTAAATCAGCCCCAGCATTTT. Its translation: CSARFEGALNQPQHF.

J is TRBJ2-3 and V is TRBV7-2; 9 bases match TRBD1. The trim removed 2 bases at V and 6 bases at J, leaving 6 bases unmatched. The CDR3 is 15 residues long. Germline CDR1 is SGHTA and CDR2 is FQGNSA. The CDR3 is CASSLLWTGVDTQYF. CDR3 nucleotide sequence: TGTGCCAGCAGCTTATTGTGGACAGGGGTCGATACGCAGTATTTT.

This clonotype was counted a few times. DNA for the CDR3: TGCAGTGCTAGATGGGGACGGCATTTGAACACTGAAGCTTTCTTT. It specifies CSARWGRHLNTEAFF. J is TRBJ1-1 and V is TRBV20-1; D is possibly TRBD1 (5 bases). Germline values: CDR1 DFQATT, CDR2 SNEGSKA (reference sequence). V was cut by 2 bases and J by 0 bases, with 13 bases left in between. This CDR3 is 15 amino acids long.

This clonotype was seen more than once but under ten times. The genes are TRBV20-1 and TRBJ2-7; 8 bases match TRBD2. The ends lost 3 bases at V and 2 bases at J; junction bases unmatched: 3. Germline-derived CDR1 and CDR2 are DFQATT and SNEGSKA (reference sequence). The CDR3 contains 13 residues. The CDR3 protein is CSASTGGAYEQYF. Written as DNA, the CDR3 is TGCAGTGCTAGTACCGGGGGGGCCTACGAGCAGTACTTC.

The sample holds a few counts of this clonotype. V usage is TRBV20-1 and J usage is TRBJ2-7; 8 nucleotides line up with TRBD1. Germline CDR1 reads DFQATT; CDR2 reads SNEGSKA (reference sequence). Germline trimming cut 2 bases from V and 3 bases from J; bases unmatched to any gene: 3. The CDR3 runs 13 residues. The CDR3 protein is CSARTGGNYEQYF. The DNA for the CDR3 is TGCAGTGCTAGAACAGGGGGTAACTACGAGCAGTACTTC.

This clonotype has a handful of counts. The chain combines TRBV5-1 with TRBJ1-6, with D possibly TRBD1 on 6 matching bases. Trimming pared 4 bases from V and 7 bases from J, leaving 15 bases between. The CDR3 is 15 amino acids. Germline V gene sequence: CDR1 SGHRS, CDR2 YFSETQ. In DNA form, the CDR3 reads TGCGCCAGCAGCGTTGACAGGCTGATGAATTCACCCCTCCACTTT. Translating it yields CASSVDRLMNSPLHF.